This TCR beta chain was found in a study of cytomegalovirus exposure and HLA in healthy donors (dated by TCRdb to 2015 to 2018). Study-wide context: According to an earlier analysis of a few hundred of the donors, some 180 million T cells yielded 117 million unique TCR beta sequences and 276 Gb of sequence data. Roughly 300 gigabases of sequencing data and tens of millions of unique TCR sequences made up an early release that covered approximately 700 HLA-typed donors. Of the roughly 420 genotyped donors, 65% to 90% were placed in the genetic ancestry cluster associated with self-reported Caucasian donors. The study was designed to test whether signatures of past pathogen exposure could be identified by cataloging public T cell receptors. The study used immunosequencing to profile the T cell repertoires of several hundred subjects and linked those repertoires to cytomegalovirus serostatus. A separate validation cohort of roughly 120 different subjects was used in addition to the roughly 720-subject first cohort. High-throughput TCR immunosequencing, statistical association of individual TCRs with disease status, and machine learning were combined to predict cytomegalovirus infection status. To study patterns of TCR occurrence, a later analysis re-analyzed previously published TCR beta repertoires from 666 donors and added high-resolution HLA genotyping. Rather than drawing on any new phenotypic data, the later analysis identified candidate immune exposures from TCR beta sequences and the way those sequences occurred across donors. To decide whether each TCR beta V gene segment behaved as functional or pseudogenic, an earlier analysis of fewer than 750 of the donors relied on high-throughput TCR beta sequencing. Donor age, sex, ethnicity and CMV serostatus were compiled alongside the repertoire data. Genome-wide SNP genotypes for about 55% of the roughly 670 donors were used in a later genetic analysis, which treated that subset as a discovery cohort. All discovery cohort repertoires had been generated using a single sequencing platform. Both class I and class II loci were covered by HLA typing, at four-digit resolution. The number of donors typed differed by locus, with roughly 629-640 for A, B, C, DRB1 and DQB1, more than 500 for DQA1, 600 to 610 for DPA1, and around 460 for DPB1. Because of strong linkage in the cohort, four or five DR-DQ haplotypes were treated as single units for association and clustering. Among about 410 genotyped donors of the cohort, an average of around 220,000 unique TCR beta nucleotide sequences was sequenced per donor, of which about 19% were non-productive. The study at large found these results: In an earlier analysis of fewer than 750 of the donors, most TCR beta V segments were observed in productive rearrangements about 87% or about 30% of the time, broadly matching IMGT annotations. A later analysis found that most CMV-associated TCR beta chains appeared HLA-restricted, with HLA associations seemingly driven largely by CMV exposure. The cohort was sequenced for TCR beta chains only, and without alpha or paired-chain data the features that could be detected were limited. A later analysis reported that several top co-occurrence clusters appeared linked to parvovirus B19, influenza, CMV and Epstein-Barr virus. A later genetic analysis associated a missense DCLRE1C variant with V-gene and J-gene trimming of TCR beta chains, and an independent cohort replicated the association. Compared with the roughly 670-donor mean, donors in an Asian-associated ancestry cluster had fewer N-insertions in productive TCRs, according to a later genetic analysis. Because some donors lacked HLA typing at each locus, the association tests relied only on the typed subset. Three of the identified cytomegalovirus-associated TCR beta chains were confirmed in vitro to be specific for cytomegalovirus antigens. While some public TCRs were present in many individuals, most TCR sequences turned up only very rarely across donors. Cytomegalovirus status was reported to be diagnosed by the classifier with high specificity and sensitivity in both the original and validation cohorts. Because counts were too low, 15 to 20 rarely observed V segments, including chromosome 9 orphons, were left out of the earlier analysis of approximately 500 of the donors. A further reported finding was that TCR beta sequences accurately predicted the HLA-A and HLA-B alleles for most subjects in the first cohort. Correlated functional status among segregating V segments might reflect linkage disequilibrium, but an unknown experimental factor could not be ruled out. The sequencing pipeline was judged likely to have produced a cluster of highly shared sequence variants as a technical artifact. Some IMGT-functional V segments, including TRBV6-2 and TRBV6-3, could not be distinguished by the 87-base-pair reads and were therefore excluded. CMV serostatus was the only immune exposure information available for the cohort. A later analysis found that TCR association rates varied across HLA loci, with DRB1 alleles showing the most associated TCRs and HLA-C alleles the fewest. According to the authors, the approach could potentially be generalized to other disease states and immunological phenotypes. When HLA alleles, especially DR and DQ, strongly co-occurred, TCR associations were difficult to assign to individual alleles. A total of 150 or so TCR beta chains were listed by the study as associated with cytomegalovirus. Presence/absence analyses assumed roughly uniform sequencing depth across donors, an assumption that may not hold. Compared with equally common non-associated chains, HLA-associated TCR beta chains in a later analysis were more clonally expanded and had lower generation probabilities. Specific HLA alleles were associated with around 18,000 TCR beta sequences at a false discovery rate of 0.05 in a later analysis.

The CDR3, cysteine through phenylalanine, is 12 amino acids long. The CDR3 DNA has 36 bases and is translated from base 1. The germline V gene encodes CDR1 ENHRY and CDR2 SYGVKD. Trimming takes 6 bases off V and 3 bases off J; junction bases not matched to a gene: 1. The cohort comprised approximately 700 healthy bone marrow donors. At the time of sampling, every cohort member was nominally healthy, though immune exposures that went unrecorded were likely present. The donor was CMV seronegative and was included in the group of a few hundred seronegative cohort members. A peripheral blood sample was collected from each donor, and TCR beta sequencing was performed on peripheral blood mononuclear cells. The Qiagen DNeasy Blood Extraction Kit was used to extract genomic DNA from the blood cell samples. This clone was counted a single time. Its antigen remains unidentified. Nothing much larger sits one base from this clone, and base qualities are not available.

Receptors were amplified or captured by the immunoSEQ multiplex PCR assay. For the multiplex PCR, a mixture combining 60 forward primers for TCR Vbeta segments and 13 reverse primers for TCR Jbeta segments was used. The CDR3 region of rearranged TCR beta genes was amplified from genomic DNA with a multiplex PCR assay. The amplified TCR beta libraries were sequenced on the Illumina HiSeq System as 87-base-pair reads. In the source study's methods: A later analysis counted approximately 76 million unique TCR beta chains across the 690 or so repertoires, and 9.5 million to 11 million of these chains were shared by at least two donors. Raw reads were error-corrected and collapsed into unique sequences with a nearest-neighbor algorithm that merged closely related sequences to remove PCR and sequencing errors. Alignment of CDR3 sequences to IMGT reference sequences was used to assign V, D and J gene segments. For a sequence to be retained, a match of at least six nucleotides to both a V gene segment and a J gene segment was required. A rearrangement counted as productive if the CDR3 had no stop codons and remained in frame with V and J, and every other rearrangement counted as non-productive. Following IMGT convention, CDR3 was defined as the stretch from the second conserved V-encoded cysteine to the conserved J-encoded phenylalanine. In an earlier analysis of some 550 of the donors, sequences lacking an unambiguous match to a single V gene segment were excluded. In an earlier analysis of approximately 550 of the donors, V segments were called functional above 56.7% productive rearrangements and were called segregating when the between-donor standard deviation exceeded 5%. A statistical classification framework was built for diagnosing cytomegalovirus status from the catalog of TCR beta chain sequences. A later analysis assigned V and J genes by comparing TCR nucleotide sequences with IMGT/GENE-DB human TR gene sequences. The TCRdist pipeline was used in a later analysis to assign CDR3 sequences and most-parsimonious VDJ recombination scenarios. In a later analysis, every TCR beta chain was defined by the combination of its CDR3 amino acid sequence and its V-gene family, and reads without a unique V-gene family were dropped. A later analysis removed roughly 590 highly shared, low-generation-probability nucleotide sequences to deal with suspected cross-contamination and a sequencing artifact. For each public chain, a later analysis derived a clonal expansion index from normalized ranks of inferred template counts within each repertoire. In a later analysis, generation probabilities were computed with a VDJ recombination model fitted to out-of-frame rearrangements, and the resulting probabilities were checked against IGoR. A later analysis scored TCR-TCR, TCR-HLA and TCR-CMV co-occurrence with hypergeometric tests, applying a repertoire-size bias correction to TCR pairs. False discovery rates were estimated in a later analysis by permuting HLA or CMV assignments 20 times. In a later analysis, co-occurring TCRs were grouped with DBSCAN, and TCRdist sequence similarity was added when clustering was performed within HLA-allele-positive subsets. Repertoires with fewer than 30,000 or more than 120,000 public chains were left out of co-occurrence clustering, as were a handful of repertoires with anomalous nucleotide sharing. TCRdb holds this immuneACCESS table with in-frame rearrangements only. Some clones are missing; in checked studies, unresolved V genes explain under half, and the rest has no known cause. The V and J calls and the clone size are those of that table, but D and trimming were determined from the DNA. In this sample the table shows 100,000 to 150,000 clones, 60% to 85% of which occur a single time. More than 1.5% of the sample belongs to the ten largest clones.

The chain employs TRBV10-3 and TRBJ2-5, and TRBD1 matches 7 of the central bases. The sequence came from a man in his fifties in good health and CMV-seronegative. Sequencing was carried out using PBMCs. The CDR3 reads as follows: CAISTGEETQYF. The nucleotide sequence is given as TGTGCCATCAGCACAGGGGAAGAGACCCAGTACTTC.